The clone carrying this T cell receptor (beta chain) came up a few times. Its antigen is currently unknown. This record comes from a study of response to subunit inactivated influenza vaccine. V was pared by 6 bases and J by 2 bases, with 10 bases of the junction left unmatched. This CDR3 comprises 16 residues. In TCRdb, the RT-PCR reads were re-called with MiXCR into one record per CDR3 protein. This sample has about 480,000 distinct CDR3 sequences; about 25% occur once, and the top ten carry 1.5% to 2%. General study points: That few new T cells are recruited by each seasonal influenza vaccination was the authors' suggestion.

This receptor was obtained from a man between 45 and 60 years old who received an inactivated influenza vaccine. The input for sequencing was CD4+ T cells sorted from PBMCs, taken 4 to 6 days after vaccination. This chain connects TRBV12-3 or TRBV12-4 to TRBJ2-3; 8 bases line up with TRBD2. DNA of the CDR3: TGTGCCAGCAGGACAAAAAGCGGGGGTTACACAGATACGCAGTATTTT. Translation: CASRTKSGGYTDTQYF.